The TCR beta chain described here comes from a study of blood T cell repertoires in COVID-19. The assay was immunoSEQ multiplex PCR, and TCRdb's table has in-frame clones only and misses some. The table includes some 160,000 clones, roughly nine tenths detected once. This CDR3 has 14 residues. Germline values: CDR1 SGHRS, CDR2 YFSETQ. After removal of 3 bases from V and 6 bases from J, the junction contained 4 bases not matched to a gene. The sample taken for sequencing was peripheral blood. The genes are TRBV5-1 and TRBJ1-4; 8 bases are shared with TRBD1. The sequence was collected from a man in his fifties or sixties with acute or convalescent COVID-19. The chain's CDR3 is CASSYQGADEKLFF. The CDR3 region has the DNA TGCGCCAGCAGCTATCAGGGGGCGGATGAAAAACTGTTTTTT.